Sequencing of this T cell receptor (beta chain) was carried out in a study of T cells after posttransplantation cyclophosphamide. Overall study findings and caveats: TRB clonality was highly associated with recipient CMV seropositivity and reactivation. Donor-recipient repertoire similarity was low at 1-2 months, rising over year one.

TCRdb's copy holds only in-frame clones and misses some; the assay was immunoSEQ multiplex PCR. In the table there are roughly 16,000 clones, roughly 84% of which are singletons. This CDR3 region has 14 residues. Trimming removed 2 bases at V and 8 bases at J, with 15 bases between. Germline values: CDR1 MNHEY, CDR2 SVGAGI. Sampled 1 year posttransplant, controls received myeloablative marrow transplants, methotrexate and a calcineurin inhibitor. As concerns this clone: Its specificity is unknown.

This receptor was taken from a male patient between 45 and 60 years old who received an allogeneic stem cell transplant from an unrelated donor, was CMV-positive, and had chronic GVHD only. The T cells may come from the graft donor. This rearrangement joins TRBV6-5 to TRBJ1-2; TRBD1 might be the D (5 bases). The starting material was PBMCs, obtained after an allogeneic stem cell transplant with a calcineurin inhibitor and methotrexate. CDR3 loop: CASSYRPGRVGYTF. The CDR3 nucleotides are TGTGCCAGCAGTTACCGCCCAGGGCGAGTGGGCTACACCTTC.